Listed below are T cell receptor beta chains from one sample, sequenced in a study of cytomegalovirus exposure and HLA in healthy donors. Here immunoSEQ multiplex PCR was the method, and the copy in TCRdb shows in-frame clones only, minus some. Of 65,000 to 90,000 clones in the sample, 70% to 90% were seen once. What was sequenced was PBMCs. These receptors came from a woman aged 30 to 39 in good health and CMV-seronegative. Each CDR3 is given with its conserved first and last residue. D genes are given only for firm matches. Some rows mark clone size as missing; the rest say once, few, many or name a class of expanded clone.

V,size,D,J,DNA,CDR3
TRBV6-5,-,-,TRBJ1-2,TGTGCCAGCAGGCTAACGGGAGGGTGGGGCTACACCTTC,CASRLTGGWGYTF
TRBV14,-,-,TRBJ2-7,TGTGCCAGCAGCCAAGACGTCAGGCCCCCCTACGAGCAGTACTTC,CASSQDVRPPYEQYF
TRBV15,few,-,TRBJ2-7,TGTGCCACCAGCAGTCCCGTACAGGGTAGAGGGAGCGAGCAGTACTTC,CATSSPVQGRGSEQYF
TRBV28,-,TRBD1,TRBJ1-1,TGTGCCAGCAGTTTGCCCCGGGACAGGGTTGAAAACATGAACACTGAAGCTTTCTTT,CASSLPRDRVENMNTEAFF
TRBV4-1,-,-,TRBJ2-5,TGCGCCAGCAGCCAACCAGGGCGGGGAGAGACCCAGTACTTC,CASSQPGRGETQYF
TRBV4-1,-,-,TRBJ1-5,TGCGCCAGCAGCCCCCGTGAGGATAGCAATCAGCCCCAGCATTTT,CASSPREDSNQPQHF
TRBV2,-,-,TRBJ2-7,TGTGCCAGCCAGGAGGGATCCTACGAGCAGTACTTC,CASQEGSYEQYF
TRBV27,-,-,TRBJ1-4,TGTGCCAGCAGTAGCCTGGCAGGGGCTAATGAAAAACTGTTTTTT,CASSSLAGANEKLFF
TRBV7-6,-,-,TRBJ2-5,TGTGCCAGCAGCTACCTACAAGAGACCCAGTACTTC,CASSYLQETQYF
TRBV19,-,TRBD1,TRBJ2-2,TGTGCCAGTAGTACTTATGGGACAGGGAAAGAGGGGAACACCGGGGAGCTGTTTTTT,CASSTYGTGKEGNTGELFF
TRBV4-1,-,-,TRBJ2-1,TGCGCCAGCAGCCAGACAGGTGCCAATGAGCAGTTCTTC,CASSQTGANEQFF
TRBV19,-,-,TRBJ2-2,TGTGCCAGTATTCGGGACACCTTGAACACCGGGGAGCTGTTTTTT,CASIRDTLNTGELFF
TRBV10-3,-,-,TRBJ1-4,TGTGCCATCAGGGCGGCAACTAATGAAAAACTGTTTTTT,CAIRAATNEKLFF
TRBV20-1,once,TRBD2,TRBJ2-7,TGCAGTGCGCGGGGGTACGAGCAGTACTTC,CSARGYEQYF
TRBV27,-,TRBD2,TRBJ2-1,TGTGCCAGCAGTTTACCTCCGGGAGGACCCTACAATGAGCAGTTCTTC,CASSLPPGGPYNEQFF
TRBV14,-,-,TRBJ2-3,TGTGCCAGCAGCCAAGTGATAGGCACAGATACGCAGTATTTT,CASSQVIGTDTQYF
TRBV5-6,-,-,TRBJ2-7,TGTGCCAGCAGCTCGATCAGATTGGGAGCCTACGAGCAGTACTTC,CASSSIRLGAYEQYF
TRBV7-7,-,-,TRBJ2-3,TGTGCTAGCAGCCTGGGACTGGCTTCCACAGATACGCAGTATTTT,CASSLGLASTDTQYF
TRBV10-3,-,TRBD2,TRBJ2-3,TGTGCCATCGGGGCCGCTAGCGGGAGGACAGATACGCAGTATTTT,CAIGAASGRTDTQYF
TRBV5-1,once,TRBD1,TRBJ2-1,TGCGCCAGCAGCGAGGGACAGGGGTACTACAATGAGCAGTTCTTC,CASSEGQGYYNEQFF
TRBV4-1,-,-,TRBJ2-7,TGCGCCAGCAGCCAAGAACAAGGACAGTCTTTCTACGAGCAGTACTTC,CASSQEQGQSFYEQYF
TRBV19,-,TRBD1,TRBJ1-2,TGTGCCAGTAGTATGGGTAACAGGGGGATTGATGGCTACACCTTC,CASSMGNRGIDGYTF
TRBV7-2,-,TRBD2,TRBJ2-5,TGTGCCAGCAGCTTCGCGGGAGAAGAGACCCAGTACTTC,CASSFAGEETQYF
TRBV9,-,TRBD1,TRBJ2-7,TGTGCCAGCAGCCCAAGGGGGCCTTTTAGCTCCTACGAGCAGTACTTC,CASSPRGPFSSYEQYF
TRBV30,-,TRBD1,TRBJ1-3,TGTGCCTGGACCAGGGGGGGAAACACCATATATTTT,CAWTRGGNTIYF
TRBV19,-,-,TRBJ2-5,TGTGCCAGTAGTACTCGAGAGACCCAGTACTTC,CASSTRETQYF
TRBV28,once,-,TRBJ2-7,TGTGCCAGCAGTCTGGGGGGTATCGAGCAGTACTTC,CASSLGGIEQYF